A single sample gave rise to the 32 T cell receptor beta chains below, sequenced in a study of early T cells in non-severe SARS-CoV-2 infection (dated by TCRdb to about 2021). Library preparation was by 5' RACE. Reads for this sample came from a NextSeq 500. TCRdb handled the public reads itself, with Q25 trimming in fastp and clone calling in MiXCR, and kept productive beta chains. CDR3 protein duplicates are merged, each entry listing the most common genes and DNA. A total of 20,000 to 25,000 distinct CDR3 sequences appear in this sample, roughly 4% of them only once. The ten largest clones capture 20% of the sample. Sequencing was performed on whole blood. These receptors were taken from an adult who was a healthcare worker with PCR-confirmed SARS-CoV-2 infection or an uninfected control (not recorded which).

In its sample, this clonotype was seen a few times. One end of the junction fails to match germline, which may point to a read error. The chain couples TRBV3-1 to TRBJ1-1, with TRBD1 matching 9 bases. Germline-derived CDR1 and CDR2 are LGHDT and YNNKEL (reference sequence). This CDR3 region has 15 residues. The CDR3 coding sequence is TGTGCCAGCAGCCCTCGGGACAGGGTAAACAGTGAAGCTTTCTTT. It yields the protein CASSPRDRVNSEAFF.

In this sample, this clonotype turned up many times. The chain's CDR3 is CAISADRDEQYF. The CDR3 DNA sequence: TGTGCCATCAGTGCTGACAGGGACGAGCAGTACTTC. The chain couples TRBV10-3 to TRBJ2-7; 7 bases fit TRBD1. Trimming removed 4 bases from V and 5 bases from J; junction bases left unmatched: 2. Per the germline V gene, CDR1 is ENHRY and CDR2 is SYGVKD. The CDR3 consists of 12 residues.

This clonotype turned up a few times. This CDR3 is CASSLEGPVGQYF. For the CDR3, the DNA is TGTGCCAGCAGCTTAGAGGGACCCGTCGGTCAGTACTTC. The genes are TRBV7-9 and TRBJ2-4, with D perhaps TRBD1 or TRBD2 (5 bases each). CDR1 and CDR2 (germline): SEHNR, FQNEAQ (reference sequence). Trimming pared 1 base from V and 12 bases from J, leaving 13 bases between. CDR3 length equals 13 residues. Full variable domain (missing parts from reference TRBV7-9 and TRBJ2-4): DTGVSQNPRHKITKRGQNVTFRCDPISEHNRLYWYRQTLGQGPEFLTYFQNEAQLEKSRLLSDRFSAERPKGSFSTLEIQRTEQGDSAMYLCASSLEGPVGQYFGAGTRLSVL.

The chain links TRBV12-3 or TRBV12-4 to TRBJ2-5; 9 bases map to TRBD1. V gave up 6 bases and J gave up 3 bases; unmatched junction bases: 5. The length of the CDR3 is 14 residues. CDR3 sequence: CASRPGQGKETQYF. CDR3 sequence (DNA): TGTGCCAGCAGGCCGGGACAGGGTAAAGAGACCCAGTACTTC.

The CDR3 spells CASTSQARGYTF. In DNA form, the CDR3 reads TGTGCCAGTACGTCTCAGGCGAGGGGCTACACCTTC. The gene calls are TRBV19 and TRBJ1-2; D call uncertain. CDR1 and CDR2 (germline): LNHDA, SQIVND (reference sequence). The CDR3 runs to 12 residues. Trimming left V 7 bases short and J 8 bases short, with 14 bases between.

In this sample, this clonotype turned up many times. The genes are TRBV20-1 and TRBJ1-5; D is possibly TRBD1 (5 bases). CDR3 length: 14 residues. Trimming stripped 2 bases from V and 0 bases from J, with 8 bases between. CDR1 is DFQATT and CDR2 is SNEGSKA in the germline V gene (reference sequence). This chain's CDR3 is CSARQGISNQPQHF. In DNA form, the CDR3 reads TGCAGTGCTAGACAGGGCATTAGCAATCAGCCCCAGCATTTT.

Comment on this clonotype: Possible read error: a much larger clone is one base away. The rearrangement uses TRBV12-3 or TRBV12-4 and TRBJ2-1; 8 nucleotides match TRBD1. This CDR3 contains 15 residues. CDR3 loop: CVSSPSGTGNSEQFF. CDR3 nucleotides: TGTGTCAGCAGTCCCTCTGGGACAGGTAATAGTGAGCAGTTCTTC.

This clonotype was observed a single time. The CDR3 loop is CASSRIASTDTQYF. The CDR3 DNA reads TGTGCCAGCAGCCGCATAGCTAGCACAGATACGCAGTATTTT. The chain uses TRBV28 and TRBJ2-3; D not resolved. Trimming pared 6 bases from V and 0 bases from J, leaving 10 bases between. Germline values: CDR1 MDHEN, CDR2 SYDVKM. This CDR3 contains 14 residues.

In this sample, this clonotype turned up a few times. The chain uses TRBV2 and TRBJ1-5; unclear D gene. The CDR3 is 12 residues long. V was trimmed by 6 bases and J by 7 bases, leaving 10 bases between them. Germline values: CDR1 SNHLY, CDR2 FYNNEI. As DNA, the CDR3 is TGTGCCAGCAGCGACACGCGGCAGCCCCAGCATTTT. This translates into CASSDTRQPQHF.

In nucleotides, the CDR3 is TGCGCCAGGCCCCCGATCACCTCCTACGAGCAGTACTTC. Its translation is CARPPITSYEQYF. This sequence joins TRBV10-1 and TRBJ2-7; unclear D gene. This CDR3 has 13 residues. Germline CDR1 WNHNN, CDR2 SYGVQD (reference sequence). The germline V and J ends were trimmed by 9 bases and 0 bases, with 12 bases remaining between them.

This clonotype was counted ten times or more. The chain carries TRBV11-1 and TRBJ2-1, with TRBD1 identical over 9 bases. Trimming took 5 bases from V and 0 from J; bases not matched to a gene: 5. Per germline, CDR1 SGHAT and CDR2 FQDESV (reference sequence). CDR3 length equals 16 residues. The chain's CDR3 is CASSQGQGSSYNEQFF. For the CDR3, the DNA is TGTGCCAGCAGCCAAGGACAGGGGAGCTCCTACAATGAGCAGTTCTTC.

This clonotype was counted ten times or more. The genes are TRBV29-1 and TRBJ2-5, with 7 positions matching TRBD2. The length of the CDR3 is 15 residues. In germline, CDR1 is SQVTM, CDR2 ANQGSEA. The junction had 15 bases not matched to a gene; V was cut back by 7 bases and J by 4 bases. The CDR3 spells CSGAGGAPGGETQYF. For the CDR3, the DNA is TGCAGCGGGGCTGGAGGAGCCCCGGGAGGAGAGACCCAGTACTTC.

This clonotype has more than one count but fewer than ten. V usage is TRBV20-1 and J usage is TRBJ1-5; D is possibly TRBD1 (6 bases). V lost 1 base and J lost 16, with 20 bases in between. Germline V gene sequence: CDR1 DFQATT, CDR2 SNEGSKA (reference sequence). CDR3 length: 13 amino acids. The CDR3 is CSARVGRGRGSHF. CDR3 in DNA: TGCAGTGCTAGAGTAGGCAGGGGACGGGGTAGCCATTTT.

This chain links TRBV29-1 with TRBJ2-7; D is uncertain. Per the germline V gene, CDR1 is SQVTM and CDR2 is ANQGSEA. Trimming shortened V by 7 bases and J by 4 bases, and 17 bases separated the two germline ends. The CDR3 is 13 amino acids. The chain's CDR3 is CSADGRRTYEQYF. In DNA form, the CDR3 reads TGCAGCGCAGACGGTAGGAGAACGTACGAGCAGTACTTC.

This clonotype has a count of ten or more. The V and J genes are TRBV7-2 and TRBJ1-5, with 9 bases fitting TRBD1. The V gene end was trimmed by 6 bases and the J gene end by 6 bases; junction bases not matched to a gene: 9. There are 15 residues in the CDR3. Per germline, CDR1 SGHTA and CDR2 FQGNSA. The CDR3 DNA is TGTGCCAGCAGTTCCAGGACAGGGGTTTTTCAGCCCCAGCATTTT. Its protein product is CASSSRTGVFQPQHF.

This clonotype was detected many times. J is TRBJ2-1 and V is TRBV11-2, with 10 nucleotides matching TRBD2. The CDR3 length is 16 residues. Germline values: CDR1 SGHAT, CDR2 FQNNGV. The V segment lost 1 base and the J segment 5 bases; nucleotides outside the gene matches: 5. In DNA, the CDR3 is TGTGCCAGCAGCTTAGGGCGACTAGCGGGCAACAATGAGCAGTTCTTC. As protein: CASSLGRLAGNNEQFF.

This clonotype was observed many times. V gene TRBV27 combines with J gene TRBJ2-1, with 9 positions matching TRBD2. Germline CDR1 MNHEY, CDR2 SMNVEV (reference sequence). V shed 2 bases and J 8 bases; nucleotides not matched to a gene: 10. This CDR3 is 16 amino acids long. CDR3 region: CASSLLGGRASHEQFF. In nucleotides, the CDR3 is TGTGCCAGCAGTTTACTTGGCGGGAGGGCCAGCCATGAGCAGTTCTTC.

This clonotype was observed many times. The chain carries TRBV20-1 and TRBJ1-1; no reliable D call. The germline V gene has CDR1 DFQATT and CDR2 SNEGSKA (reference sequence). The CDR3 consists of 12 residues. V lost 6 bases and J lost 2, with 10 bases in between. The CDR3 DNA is TGCAGTGCCGGGGATACAAACACTGAAGCTTTCTTT. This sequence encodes CSAGDTNTEAFF.

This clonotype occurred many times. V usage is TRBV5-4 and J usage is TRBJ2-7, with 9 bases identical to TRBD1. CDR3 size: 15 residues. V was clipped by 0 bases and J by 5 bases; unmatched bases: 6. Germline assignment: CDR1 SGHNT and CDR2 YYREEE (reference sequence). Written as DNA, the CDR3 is TGTGCCAGCAGCTTGGTCGGGACAGGGCTCCACGAGCAGTACTTC. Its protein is CASSLVGTGLHEQYF. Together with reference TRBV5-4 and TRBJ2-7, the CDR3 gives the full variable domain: ETGVTQSPTHLIKTRGQQVTLRCSSQSGHNTVSWYQQALGQGPQFIFQYYREEENGRGNFPPRFSGLQFPNYSSELNVNALELDDSALYLCASSLVGTGLHEQYFGPGTRLTVT.

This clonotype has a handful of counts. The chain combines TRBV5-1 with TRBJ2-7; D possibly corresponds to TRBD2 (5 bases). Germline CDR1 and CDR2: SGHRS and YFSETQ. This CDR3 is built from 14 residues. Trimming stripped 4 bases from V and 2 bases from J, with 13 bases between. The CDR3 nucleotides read TGCGCCAGCAGCGCCGGCCAGACTACCTACGAGCAGTACTTC. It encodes CASSAGQTTYEQYF.

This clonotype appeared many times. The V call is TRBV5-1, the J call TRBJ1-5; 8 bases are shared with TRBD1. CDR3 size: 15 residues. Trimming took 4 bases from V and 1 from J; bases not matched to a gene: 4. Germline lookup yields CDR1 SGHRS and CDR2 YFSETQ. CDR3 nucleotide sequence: TGCGCCAGCAGCGCACAGGGGGGGAGCAATCAGCCCCAGCATTTT. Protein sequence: CASSAQGGSNQPQHF.

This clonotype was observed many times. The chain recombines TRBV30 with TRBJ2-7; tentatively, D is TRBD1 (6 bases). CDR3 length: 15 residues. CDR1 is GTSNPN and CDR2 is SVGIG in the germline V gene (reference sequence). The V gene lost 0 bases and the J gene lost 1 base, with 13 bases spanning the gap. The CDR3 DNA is TGTGCCTGGAGTGTCAAAGTGGGGGCGTCCTACGAGCAGTACTTC. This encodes CAWSVKVGASYEQYF.

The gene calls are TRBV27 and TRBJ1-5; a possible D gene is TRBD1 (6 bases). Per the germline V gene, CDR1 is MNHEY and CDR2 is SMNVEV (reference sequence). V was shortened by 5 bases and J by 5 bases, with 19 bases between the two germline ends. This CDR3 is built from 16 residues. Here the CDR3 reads CASSDQGRGRDQPQHF. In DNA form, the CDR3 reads TGTGCCAGCAGTGATCAGGGCCGGGGGCGAGATCAGCCCCAGCATTTT.

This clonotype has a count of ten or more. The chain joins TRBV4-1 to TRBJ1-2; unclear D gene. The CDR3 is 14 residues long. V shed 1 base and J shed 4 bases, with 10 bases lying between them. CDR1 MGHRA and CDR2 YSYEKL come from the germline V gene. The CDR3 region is CASSQGQVRYGYTF. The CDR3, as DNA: TGCGCCAGCAGCCAAGGCCAAGTGCGCTATGGCTACACCTTC.

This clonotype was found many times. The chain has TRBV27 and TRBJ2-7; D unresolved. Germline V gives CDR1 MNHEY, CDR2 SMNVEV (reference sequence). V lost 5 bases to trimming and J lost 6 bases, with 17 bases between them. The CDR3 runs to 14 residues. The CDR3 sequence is CASSPQSLRGEQYF. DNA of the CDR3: TGTGCCAGCAGTCCCCAAAGTCTGCGTGGCGAGCAGTACTTC.

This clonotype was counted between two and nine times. In nucleotides, the CDR3 is TGTGCCATCAGTGAGTCAAGACAGCAAGAGACCCAGTACTTC. The encoded protein is CAISESRQQETQYF. This sequence joins TRBV10-3 and TRBJ2-5; perhaps TRBD1 as D (5 bases). Germline CDR1 reads ENHRY; CDR2 reads SYGVKD. The CDR3 totals 14 residues. V lost 0 bases to trimming and J lost 2 bases, with 7 bases between them.

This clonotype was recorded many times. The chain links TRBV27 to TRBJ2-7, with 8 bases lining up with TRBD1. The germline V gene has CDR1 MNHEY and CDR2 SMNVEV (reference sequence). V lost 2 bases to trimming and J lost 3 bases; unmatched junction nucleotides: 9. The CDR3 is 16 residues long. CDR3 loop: CASSLTGPGGRYEQYF. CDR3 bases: TGTGCCAGCAGTTTAACCGGTCCAGGGGGCCGCTACGAGCAGTACTTC.

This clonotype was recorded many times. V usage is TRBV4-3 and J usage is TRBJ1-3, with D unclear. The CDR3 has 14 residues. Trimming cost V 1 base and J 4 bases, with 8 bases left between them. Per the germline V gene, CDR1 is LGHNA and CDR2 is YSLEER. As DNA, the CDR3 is TGCGCCAGCAGCCAAGGGGTTGTCGGAAACACCATATATTTT. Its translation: CASSQGVVGNTIYF.

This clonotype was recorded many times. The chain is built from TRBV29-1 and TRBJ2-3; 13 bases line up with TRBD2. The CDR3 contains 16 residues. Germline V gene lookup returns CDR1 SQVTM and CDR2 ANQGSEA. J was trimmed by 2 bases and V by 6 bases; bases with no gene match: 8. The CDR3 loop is CSVLGLAGAVTDTQYF. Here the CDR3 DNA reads TGCAGCGTCCTCGGACTAGCGGGAGCGGTCACAGATACGCAGTATTTT.

Here the CDR3 DNA reads TGCGCCAGCAGCTTGGCAGGGGGCGCCTCTGAAGCTTTCTTT. Encoded protein: CASSLAGGASEAFF. V gene TRBV5-1 combines with J gene TRBJ1-1, with 8 bases matching TRBD1. Trimming cost V 0 bases and J 6 bases; bases outside gene matches: 4. The germline gives CDR1 SGHRS, CDR2 YFSETQ. The CDR3 loop spans 14 amino acids.

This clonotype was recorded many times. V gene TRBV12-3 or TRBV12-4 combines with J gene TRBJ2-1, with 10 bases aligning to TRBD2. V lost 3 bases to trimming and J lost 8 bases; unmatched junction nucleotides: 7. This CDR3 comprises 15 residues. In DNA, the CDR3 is TGTGCCAGCAGTTTGGCTAGCGGGAGAGAGGATGAGCAGTTCTTC. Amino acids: CASSLASGREDEQFF.

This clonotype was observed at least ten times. This CDR3 is CASSQSTSGRSSYNEQFF. The CDR3 nucleotides read TGTGCCAGCAGCCAGTCGACTAGCGGGCGTAGCTCCTACAATGAGCAGTTCTTC. J is TRBJ2-1 and V is TRBV3-1; the match to TRBD2 covers 10 bases. V lost 3 bases and J lost 0; bases outside the gene matches: 8. Germline CDR1 reads LGHDT; CDR2 reads YNNKEL (reference sequence). The CDR3 totals 18 residues.